This paragraph reports one TCR beta chain. Antigen specificity is unknown. The source of the sample is a study of T cells in Graves' hyperthyroidism and ophthalmopathy. Study summary: Peripheral blood was drawn at first diagnosis, prior to all treatment.

What was amplified from RNA transcripts were TCR beta CDR3 regions. The HTBI primer set was used in a first-round RT-PCR of the TCR CDR3. TCRdb used MiXCR to reprocess the multiplex PCR reads, holding one entry per CDR3 protein. The data contain 200,000 to 300,000 distinct CDR3 sequences, about a sixth of them singletons. Ophthalmopathy cases scored 3 or more on the Clinical Activity Score and 4 or more on NOSPECS grade, with duration below 3 months. It was 8.5 to 10 ml of fresh peripheral blood that supplied the PBMCs. Whole-study results and caveats: Before onset, ophthalmopathy was predicted by the model a median 6.5 months earlier.

The V and J ends lost 4 bases and 4 bases, in that order; junction bases with no gene match: 6. The CDR3 extends over 15 amino acids. Germline CDR1 reads KGHSH; CDR2 reads LQKENI. V is TRBV18 and J is TRBJ2-5, with 10 bases lining up with TRBD2. This receptor was identified in a woman younger than 35 with Graves' ophthalmopathy. The sequenced sample consisted of blood. In DNA, the CDR3 is TGTGCCAGCTCACACCTAGCGGGAGCAGGAGAGACCCAGTACTTC. Protein product: CASSHLAGAGETQYF. The full variable domain, with the rest looked up from reference TRBV18 and TRBJ2-5, is NAGVMQNPRHLVRRRGQEARLRCSPMKGHSHVYWYRQLPEEGLKFMVYLQKENIIDESGMPKERFSAEFPKEGPSILRIQQVVRGDSAAYFCASSHLAGAGETQYFGPGTRLLVL.